The clone carrying this TCR beta chain has more than one count but fewer than ten. Antigen unknown. The source of the sample is a study of post-analysis software for immune sequencing data. Study-level information: There were relapsing-remitting, secondary progressive and progressive-relapsing multiple sclerosis among the disease courses included. Study-wide findings and caveats: For normalized Chao1 diversity, multiple sclerosis patients scored significantly lower than controls did. When patients were compared with controls, 4 or 5 TRBV segments were more frequent, TRBV5-6, TRBV5-1 and TRBV20-1 among them. Strong co-clustering by F measure was seen for same-batch samples.

Unique molecular identifiers had been added to the TCR beta cDNA libraries. Starting from roughly 1.1 to 9.2 million T cells, the study yielded roughly 0.5 million cDNA molecules. MiXCR, applied by TCRdb to the PCR reads, yields one record per CDR3 protein. The sample includes about 430,000 distinct CDR3 sequences, 39% of them seen just once. The V end was cut by 2 bases, the J end by 1 base, with 5 bases between. Germline CDR1 and CDR2: MNHEY and SVGAGI. The CDR3 contains 13 residues. This TCR was sampled from a girl aged 2 to 10 with multiple sclerosis. V is TRBV6-5 and J is TRBJ2-5, with D unresolved. The sample was blood. The CDR3 sequence is CASSYAIQETQYF. CDR3 nucleotide sequence: TGTGCCAGCAGTTACGCTATCCAAGAGACCCAGTACTTC.